This TCR beta chain comes out of a study of CD8 T cells in Susac syndrome. RNA, at about 0.45 to 1 ug, was reverse transcribed with random hexamers. From the immunoSEQ multiplex PCR reads, TCRdb called clonotypes with MiXCR, one entry per CDR3 protein. The table shows around 280,000 distinct CDR3 sequences, with around 90% occurring only once. Germline V lookup: CDR1 LNHDA, CDR2 SQIVND (reference sequence). The CDR3 is made up of 16 amino acids. Trimming took 0 bases from V and 7 from J; bases not matched to a gene: 9. This chain joins TRBV19 and TRBJ2-5; 9 positions match TRBD2. Sequences were obtained from CD4+ T cells from PBMCs. The sequence came from a human donor with multiple sclerosis. CDR3 nucleotides: TGTGCCAGTAGTATAGATAGCGGGAGCGGGGGCGGGACCCAGTACTTC. Translation gives CASSIDSGSGGGTQYF.